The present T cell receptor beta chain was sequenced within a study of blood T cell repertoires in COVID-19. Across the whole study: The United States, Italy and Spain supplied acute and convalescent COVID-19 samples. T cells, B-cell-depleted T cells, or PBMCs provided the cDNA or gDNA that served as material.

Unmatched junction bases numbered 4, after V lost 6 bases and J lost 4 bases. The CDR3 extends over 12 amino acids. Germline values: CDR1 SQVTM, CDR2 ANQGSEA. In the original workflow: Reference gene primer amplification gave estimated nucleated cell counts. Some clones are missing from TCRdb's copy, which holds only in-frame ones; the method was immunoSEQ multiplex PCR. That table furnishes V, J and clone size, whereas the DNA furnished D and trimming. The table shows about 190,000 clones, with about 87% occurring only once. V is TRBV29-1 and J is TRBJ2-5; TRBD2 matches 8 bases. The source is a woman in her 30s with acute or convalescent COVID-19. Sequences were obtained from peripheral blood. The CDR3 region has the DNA TGCAGCGTAGCGGCGGGAGGAGAGACCCAGTACTTC. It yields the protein CSVAAGGETQYF.